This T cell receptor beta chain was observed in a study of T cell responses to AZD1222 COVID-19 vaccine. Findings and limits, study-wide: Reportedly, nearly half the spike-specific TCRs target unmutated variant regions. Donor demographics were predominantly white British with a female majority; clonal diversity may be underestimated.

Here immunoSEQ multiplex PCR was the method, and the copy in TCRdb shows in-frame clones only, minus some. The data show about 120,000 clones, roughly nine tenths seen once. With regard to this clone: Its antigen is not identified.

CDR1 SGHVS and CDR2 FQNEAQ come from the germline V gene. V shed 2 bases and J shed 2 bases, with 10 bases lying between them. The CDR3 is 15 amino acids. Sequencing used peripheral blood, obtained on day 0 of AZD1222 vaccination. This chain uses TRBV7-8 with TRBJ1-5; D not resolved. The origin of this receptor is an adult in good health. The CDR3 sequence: CASSLSRTRNQPQHF. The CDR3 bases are TGTGCCAGCAGCTTATCGAGGACGCGCAATCAGCCCCAGCATTTT.